The 28 T cell receptor beta chains presented below share a single source sample, sequenced in a study of T-cell memory formation after mild COVID-19. TCRdb reprocessed the 5' RACE reads via MiXCR and lists one record per CDR3 protein. Of over 10,000 distinct CDR3 sequences listed, about 14% are singletons. Sequences were obtained from PBMCs or a T cell subset sorted from them (not recorded which). The source is a man younger than 30 who had mild COVID-19 (a few samples of this study predate the infection). Cell type and time point are not known.

A few counts support this clonotype. The genes are TRBV6-5 and TRBJ2-1; D may be TRBD1 or TRBD2 (5 bases each). Germline-derived CDR1 and CDR2 are MNHEY and SVGAGI. This CDR3 contains 14 residues. The V end was cut by 2 bases, the J end by 2 bases, with 7 bases between. This chain's CDR3 is CASSYQGPYNEQFF. CDR3 nucleotide sequence: TGTGCCAGCAGTTACCAGGGACCCTACAATGAGCAGTTCTTC.

This clonotype was detected only a few times. This chain joins TRBV4-1 and TRBJ1-1; D is undetermined. CDR1 and CDR2 (germline): MGHRA, YSYEKL. Between the trimmed V and J ends, which lost 4 bases and 0 bases, there was a span of 18 bases. There are 17 residues in the CDR3. The CDR3, as DNA: TGCGCCAGCAGCCCGAGGTCCCTGATTATCATGAACACTGAAGCTTTCTTT. Translating gives CASSPRSLIIMNTEAFF.

This clonotype was picked up many times. The V gene is TRBV4-3, the J gene TRBJ2-5, with D possibly being TRBD2 (6 bases). The CDR3 is made up of 15 amino acids. With 1 base removed from V and 3 bases from J, the gap between germline ends came to 12 bases. CDR1 is LGHNA, CDR2 YSLEER, per germline. This CDR3 reads CASSQGAGREETQYF. CDR3 coding DNA: TGCGCCAGCAGCCAAGGGGCGGGGCGGGAAGAGACCCAGTACTTC.

V usage is TRBV4-1 and J usage is TRBJ2-7; TRBD2 aligns across 10 bases. V dropped 4 bases and J dropped 6; count of bases not matched to a gene: 12. Per germline, CDR1 MGHRA and CDR2 YSYEKL. The CDR3 is 16 amino acids. The CDR3 DNA is TGCGCCAGCAGCCGGGTCGTTTCTAGCGGGGGTCGCGAGCAGTACTTC. It encodes CASSRVVSSGGREQYF.

This clonotype was seen repeatedly, ten times or more. This sequence joins TRBV20-1 and TRBJ2-7; 9 nucleotides match TRBD1. CDR3 length equals 14 residues. With V trimmed by 2 bases and J by 6 bases, 8 bases remained unmatched. CDR1 and CDR2 (germline): DFQATT, SNEGSKA (reference sequence). DNA for the CDR3: TGCAGTGCTAGAAAACCCGGGACAGGGCGCGAGCAGTACTTC. Translated: CSARKPGTGREQYF.

V is TRBV19 and J is TRBJ2-3, with 9 bases matching TRBD2. The trim removed 0 bases at V and 4 bases at J, leaving 8 bases unmatched. CDR3 length: 17 residues. Germline CDR1 reads LNHDA; CDR2 reads SQIVND (reference sequence). The CDR3 here is CASSIDAPGLAADTQYF. DNA of the CDR3: TGTGCCAGTAGTATAGACGCTCCGGGACTAGCTGCAGATACGCAGTATTTT.

This clonotype has just a few counts. The chain joins TRBV7-9 to TRBJ2-2; TRBD2 agrees at 15 bases. This CDR3 is built from 15 residues. The V gene's germline CDR1 is SEHNR and CDR2 FQNEAQ (reference sequence). V lost 4 bases to trimming and J lost 11 bases; unmatched junction nucleotides: 5. The CDR3 spells CASSSWTSGGVELFF. CDR3 bases: TGTGCCAGCAGCTCCTGGACTAGCGGGGGGGTCGAGCTGTTTTTT.

The chain has TRBV11-2 and TRBJ2-5; 7 bases line up with TRBD2. Germline trimming cut 2 bases from V and 3 bases from J; bases unmatched to any gene: 6. Per the germline V gene, CDR1 is SGHAT and CDR2 is FQNNGV. The CDR3 runs to 15 residues. The CDR3 DNA reads TGTGCCAGCAGCTTATACGGGGGGTTAGAAGAGACCCAGTACTTC. It codes for CASSLYGGLEETQYF.

This clonotype was found many times. Here the CDR3 DNA reads TGCGCCAGCAGCTTGCGCCATGAACGCGGGGAGCTGTTTTTT. It encodes CASSLRHERGELFF. The genes are TRBV5-1 and TRBJ2-2, with D unresolved. Trimming cost V 1 base and J 7 bases, with 11 bases left between them. CDR1 and CDR2 from the germline V gene are SGHRS and YFSETQ. This CDR3 spans 14 amino acids.

This clonotype was seen repeatedly, ten times or more. The V gene is TRBV4-1, the J gene TRBJ2-4, with a possible D match to TRBD1 (5 bases). The CDR3 totals 13 residues. Germline V gene lookup returns CDR1 MGHRA and CDR2 YSYEKL. Trimming stripped 1 base from V and 15 bases from J, with 16 bases between. CDR3 protein: CASSQVGARVGYF. The CDR3 bases are TGCGCCAGCAGCCAAGTCGGCGCCAGGGTTGGGTACTTC.

This clonotype was found a few times. This sequence joins TRBV5-1 and TRBJ2-5; D is possibly TRBD2 (5 bases). The CDR3 has 15 residues. Trimming left V 4 bases short and J 1 base short, with 14 bases between. Per germline, CDR1 SGHRS and CDR2 YFSETQ. The CDR3 DNA reads TGCGCCAGCAGCCGAATCCCGGGGAGCCAAGAGACCCAGTACTTC. Amino acid sequence: CASSRIPGSQETQYF.

This clonotype was counted ten times or more. The chain joins TRBV4-3 to TRBJ2-1, with TRBD2 identical over 10 bases. Per the germline V gene, CDR1 is LGHNA and CDR2 is YSLEER. V shed 3 bases and J 6 bases; nucleotides not matched to a gene: 8. The CDR3 runs 16 residues. This CDR3 is CASSQILAGAGNEQFF. CDR3 bases: TGCGCCAGCAGCCAGATTCTAGCGGGGGCCGGCAATGAGCAGTTCTTC.

V usage is TRBV28 and J usage is TRBJ2-3; 8 bases line up with TRBD2. This CDR3 region has 13 residues. Germline V CDR1 and CDR2: MDHEN, SYDVKM. The V and J ends lost 8 bases and 7 bases, in that order; junction bases with no gene match: 8. The CDR3 coding sequence is TGTGCCAGCTGTGTCGGGGGGGTGAATACGCAGTATTTT. As protein: CASCVGGVNTQYF.

This clonotype was recorded many times. The V gene is TRBV6-6, the J gene TRBJ1-1, with D possibly TRBD1 on 6 matching bases. Deletions cut 0 bases from V and 4 bases from J, with 15 bases between. The CDR3 contains 16 residues. The germline V gene encodes CDR1 MNHNY and CDR2 SVGAGI (reference sequence). The CDR3 reads CASSYSPGDWGTEAFF. The CDR3 DNA follows: TGTGCCAGCAGTTACTCCCCAGGGGACTGGGGCACTGAAGCTTTCTTT.

This clonotype was seen more than once but under ten times. The chain links TRBV7-2 to TRBJ1-6; D gene uncertain. V was trimmed by 1 base and J by 0 bases, leaving 10 bases between them. This CDR3 region has 17 residues. Germline CDR1 reads SGHTA; CDR2 reads FQGNSA. The CDR3 loop reads CASSLEARSSYNSPLHF. DNA of the CDR3: TGTGCCAGCAGCTTAGAGGCCCGTAGCTCCTATAATTCACCCCTCCACTTT.

In this sample, this clonotype turned up many times. The chain couples TRBV5-5 to TRBJ2-5, with D possibly being TRBD1 or TRBD2 (5 bases each). Trimming cost V 4 bases and J 2 bases, with 18 bases left between them. CDR1 SGHKS and CDR2 YYEKEE come from the germline V gene (reference sequence). There are 16 residues in the CDR3. The CDR3: CASSLRDRVFQETQYF. In nucleotides, the CDR3 is TGTGCCAGCAGCCTCCGGGACCGTGTCTTTCAAGAGACCCAGTACTTC.

This clonotype was found many times. The chain has TRBV12-3 or TRBV12-4 and TRBJ1-1, with D tentatively TRBD1 (5 bases). Trimming left V 6 bases short and J 1 base short, with 9 bases between. There are 13 residues in the CDR3. The CDR3, as DNA: TGTGCCAGCAGCCGGACAACGAACACTGAAGCTTTCTTT. Translation: CASSRTTNTEAFF.

This clonotype was observed at least ten times. The chain carries TRBV4-1 and TRBJ2-4, with D possibly being TRBD2 (6 bases). The CDR3 runs 16 residues. V was cut by 0 bases and J by 1 base, with 10 bases left in between. In germline, CDR1 is MGHRA, CDR2 YSYEKL. CDR3: CASSQDPGDAKNIQYF. In DNA form, the CDR3 reads TGCGCCAGCAGCCAAGATCCGGGGGACGCCAAAAACATTCAGTACTTC.

The rearrangement joins TRBV27 to TRBJ2-1, with D unclear. Trimming took off 4 bases at V and 7 bases at J, with 17 bases between the two ends. The germline CDR1 and CDR2 sequences are MNHEY and SMNVEV (reference sequence). The CDR3 has 15 residues. DNA for the CDR3: TGTGCCAGCAGTTCACACCGGAACGGTTGGAATGAGCAGTTCTTC. The encoded protein is CASSSHRNGWNEQFF.

This clonotype was picked up a small number of times. The chain employs TRBV18 and TRBJ1-5, with 7 nucleotides matching TRBD1. The CDR3 is 14 residues long. The trim removed 3 bases at V and 3 bases at J, leaving 2 bases unmatched. The V gene's germline CDR1 is KGHSH and CDR2 LQKENI. CDR3 sequence: CASSPGQDNQPQHF. The DNA for the CDR3 is TGTGCCAGCTCACCCGGACAGGACAATCAGCCCCAGCATTTT.

This clonotype was picked up many times. The CDR3 loop is CASSVGPGADQPQHF. The CDR3 DNA sequence: TGTGCCAGCAGCGTAGGGCCGGGGGCAGATCAGCCCCAGCATTTT. The chain has TRBV9 and TRBJ1-5; TRBD1 is a possible D gene (6 bases). CDR3 length: 15 amino acids. V gave up 0 bases and J gave up 5 bases, with 12 bases separating them. The germline V gene encodes CDR1 SGDLS and CDR2 YYNGEE.

V gene TRBV10-3 combines with J gene TRBJ1-2; TRBD1 aligns across 8 bases. Germline assignment: CDR1 ENHRY and CDR2 SYGVKD. The CDR3 has 15 amino acids. V was pared by 2 bases and J by 2 bases, with 4 bases of the junction left unmatched. In nucleotides, the CDR3 is TGTGCCATCAGTGAGGGCCGGGACAGGAACTATGGCTACACCTTC. This codes for CAISEGRDRNYGYTF.

This clonotype came up many times. The chain uses TRBV20-1 and TRBJ2-5, with a possible D match to TRBD1 (6 bases). V lost 3 bases and J lost 2, with 13 bases in between. Per germline, CDR1 DFQATT and CDR2 SNEGSKA (reference sequence). The CDR3 totals 14 residues. The CDR3 here is CSASGWGRQETQYF. CDR3 nucleotides: TGCAGTGCTAGTGGCTGGGGGCGACAAGAGACCCAGTACTTC.

The sample holds many counts of this clonotype. The chain employs TRBV12-3 or TRBV12-4 and TRBJ2-5, with D tentatively TRBD1 (6 bases). Trimming cost V 6 bases and J 5 bases, with 19 bases left between them. This CDR3 comprises 15 residues. The CDR3 region is CASRSPQGLGETQYF. DNA of the CDR3: TGTGCCAGCAGGAGCCCACAGGGTTTAGGGGAGACCCAGTACTTC.

This clonotype was detected many times. The rearrangement joins TRBV4-3 to TRBJ1-4; a possible D gene is TRBD1 (6 bases). Germline loops: CDR1 LGHNA, CDR2 YSLEER. V lost 4 bases and J 5 bases, leaving 14 bases between the germline ends. The CDR3 extends over 15 amino acids. CDR3 protein: CASSPKTGPNEKLFF. The CDR3 bases are TGCGCCAGCAGCCCCAAGACAGGCCCGAATGAAAAACTGTTTTTT.

Many counts were recorded for this clonotype. The chain carries TRBV10-3 and TRBJ2-7, with D perhaps TRBD1 (6 bases). Germline V gene data show CDR1 as ENHRY and CDR2 as SYGVKD. The CDR3 sequence is 13 residues long. Trimming shortened V by 6 bases and J by 2 bases, and 11 bases separated the two germline ends. CDR3 DNA sequence: TGTGCCATCAGATCAGGGGCGACCTACGAGCAGTACGTC. It translates to CAIRSGATYEQYV.

This clonotype occurred many times. The rearrangement uses TRBV7-9 and TRBJ2-7; D not certain. CDR1 is SEHNR, CDR2 FQNEAQ, per germline (reference sequence). V lost 5 bases and J lost 2, with 10 bases in between. The CDR3 is 13 residues long. The CDR3 coding sequence is TGTGCCAGCAGCGAGGCCGGAACCTACGAGCAGTACGTC. Translation gives CASSEAGTYEQYV.

This clonotype has more than one count but fewer than ten. This chain links TRBV7-2 with TRBJ1-5; D uncertain. CDR1 is SGHTA and CDR2 is FQGNSA in the germline V gene. The CDR3 extends over 12 amino acids. V was clipped by 2 bases and J by 6 bases, with 5 bases between them. CDR3: CASSLFGQPQHF. CDR3 bases: TGTGCCAGCAGCTTATTCGGTCAGCCCCAGCATTTT.